This T cell receptor beta chain was identified in a study of shared clonotypes between healthy human individuals. Each subset's genomic DNA was split evenly across several immunoSEQ plates. Sequencing was performed with immunoSEQ multiplex PCR; in TCRdb, only in-frame clones are kept and a portion is missing. The data show about 490,000 clones, approximately 80% seen once. The germline V and J ends were trimmed by 7 bases and 3 bases, with 10 bases remaining between them. Germline loops: CDR1 MDHEN, CDR2 SYDVKM. CDR3 length: 13 amino acids. This sequence originates from a woman in her 40s in good health. Some clones in this sample may be carry-over from other donors' samples. This chain uses TRBV28 with TRBJ1-3, with D unresolved. What was sequenced was PBMCs. The CDR3: CASIGTDGNTIYF. Written as DNA, the CDR3 is TGTGCCAGCATCGGAACCGATGGAAACACCATATATTTT.